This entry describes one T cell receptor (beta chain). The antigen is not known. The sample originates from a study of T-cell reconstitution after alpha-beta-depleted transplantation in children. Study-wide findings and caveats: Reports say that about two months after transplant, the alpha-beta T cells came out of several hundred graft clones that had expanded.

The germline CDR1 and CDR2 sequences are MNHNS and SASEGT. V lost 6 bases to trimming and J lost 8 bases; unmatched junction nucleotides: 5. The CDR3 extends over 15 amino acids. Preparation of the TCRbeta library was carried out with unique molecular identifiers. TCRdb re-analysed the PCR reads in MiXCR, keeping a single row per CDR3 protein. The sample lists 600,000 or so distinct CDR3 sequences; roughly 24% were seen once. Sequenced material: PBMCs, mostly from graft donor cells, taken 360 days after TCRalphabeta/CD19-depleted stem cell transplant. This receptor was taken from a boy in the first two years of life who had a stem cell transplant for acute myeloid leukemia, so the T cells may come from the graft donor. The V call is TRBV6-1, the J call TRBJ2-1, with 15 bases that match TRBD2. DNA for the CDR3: TGTGCCAGCAGCATCGGGACTAGCGGGGGGTATGAGCAGTTCTTC. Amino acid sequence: CASSIGTSGGYEQFF.